This T cell receptor beta chain is from a study of T cell responses to AZD1222 COVID-19 vaccine. Germline CDR1 is SGHNT and CDR2 is YENEEA. The CDR3 is 16 amino acids. With 2 bases clipped from V and 6 bases from J, the junction kept 11 bases outside the gene matches. Study-wide results and limits: There were repertoire samples only from the period after the peak T cell response.

This clone was counted ten times or more. Its target is not known. TCRdb's table, derived via immunoSEQ multiplex PCR, lists solely in-frame clones and lacks some. The sample has 130,000 to 150,000 clones, around 89% seen once. The rearrangement links TRBV11-3 to TRBJ1-2; 8 nucleotides match TRBD1. The sequence was obtained from an adult in good health. Here the sequenced sample was peripheral blood, taken on day 0 of MenACWY control vaccination. CDR3: CASSLPGQVPFDGYTF. CDR3 DNA sequence: TGTGCCAGCAGCTTACCGGGACAGGTTCCATTCGATGGCTACACCTTC.